The clone carrying this TCR beta chain was detected many times. Its target is unknown. The source of the sample is a study of T cells in Graves' hyperthyroidism and ophthalmopathy. Trimming pared 5 bases from V and 3 bases from J, leaving 11 bases between. CDR3 length equals 14 residues. Stable hyperthyroidism: no ophthalmopathy progression over 18 months of follow-up. The study, taken as a whole, reports: Stable hyperthyroidism and ophthalmopathy were separated using 13 V-J signatures.

RNA transcripts yielded amplified TCR beta CDR3 regions. The primer set for the first-round RT-PCR of the TCR CDR3 was HTBI. TCRdb redid the calling of the multiplex PCR reads with MiXCR, one entry per CDR3 protein. The table has roughly 380,000 distinct CDR3 sequences, approximately 14% seen once. The sequence was collected from a woman aged 55-70 years with Graves' hyperthyroidism. The chain couples TRBV12-3 or TRBV12-4 to TRBJ1-5; D call uncertain. The sample consisted of blood. DNA of the CDR3: TGTGCCAGCAGTCGGTGGGCGCTCAATCAGCCCCAGCATTTT. Protein: CASSRWALNQPQHF.